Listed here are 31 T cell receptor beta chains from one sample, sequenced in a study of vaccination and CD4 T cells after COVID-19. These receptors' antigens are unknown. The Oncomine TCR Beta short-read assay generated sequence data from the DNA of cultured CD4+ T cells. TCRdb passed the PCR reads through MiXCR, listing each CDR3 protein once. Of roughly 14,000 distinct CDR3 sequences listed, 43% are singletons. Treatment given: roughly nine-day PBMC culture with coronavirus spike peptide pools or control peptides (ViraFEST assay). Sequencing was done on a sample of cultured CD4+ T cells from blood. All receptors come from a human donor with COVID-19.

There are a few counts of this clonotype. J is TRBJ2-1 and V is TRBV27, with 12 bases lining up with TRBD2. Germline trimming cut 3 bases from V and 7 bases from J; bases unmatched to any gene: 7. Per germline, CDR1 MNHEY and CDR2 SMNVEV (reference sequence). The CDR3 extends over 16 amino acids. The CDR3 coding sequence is TGTGCCAGCAGTTTTTCTAGCGGGGGGGCCGGAAATGAGCAGTTCTTC. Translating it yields CASSFSSGGAGNEQFF.

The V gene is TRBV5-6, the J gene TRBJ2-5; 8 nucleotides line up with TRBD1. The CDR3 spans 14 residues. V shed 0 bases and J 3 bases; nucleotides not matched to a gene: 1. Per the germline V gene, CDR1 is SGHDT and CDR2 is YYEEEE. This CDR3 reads CASSLAGQEETQYF. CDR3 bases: TGTGCCAGCAGCTTGGCGGGACAGGAAGAGACCCAGTACTTC.

DNA of the CDR3: TGTGCCAGCAGTCCCGGGCGGCGGGAGGGCACCGGGGAGCTGTTTTTT. This codes for CASSPGRREGTGELFF. V gene TRBV6-1 combines with J gene TRBJ2-2; 9 bases are shared with TRBD2. This CDR3 has 16 residues. With V trimmed by 5 bases and J by 4 bases, 8 bases remained unmatched. Germline CDR1 MNHNS, CDR2 SASEGT.

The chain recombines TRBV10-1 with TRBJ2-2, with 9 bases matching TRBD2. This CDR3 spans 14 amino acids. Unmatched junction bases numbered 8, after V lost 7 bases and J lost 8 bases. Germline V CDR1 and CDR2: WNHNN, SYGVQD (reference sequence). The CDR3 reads CASKASGVPGELFF. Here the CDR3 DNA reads TGCGCCAGCAAGGCTAGCGGGGTGCCTGGGGAGCTGTTTTTT.

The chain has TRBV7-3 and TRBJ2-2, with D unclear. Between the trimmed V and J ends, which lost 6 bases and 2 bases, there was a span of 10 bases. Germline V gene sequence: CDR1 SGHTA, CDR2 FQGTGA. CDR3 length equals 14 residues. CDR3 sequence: CASSPNGNTGELFF. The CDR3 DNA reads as TGTGCCAGCAGTCCAAACGGAAACACCGGGGAGCTGTTTTTT.

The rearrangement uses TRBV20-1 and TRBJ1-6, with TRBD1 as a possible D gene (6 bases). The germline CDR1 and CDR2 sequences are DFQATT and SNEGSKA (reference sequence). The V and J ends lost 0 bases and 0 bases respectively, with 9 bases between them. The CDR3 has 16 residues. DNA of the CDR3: TGCAGTGCTAGAGATCGGGGGCGCTCCTATAATTCACCCCTCCACTTT. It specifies CSARDRGRSYNSPLHF.

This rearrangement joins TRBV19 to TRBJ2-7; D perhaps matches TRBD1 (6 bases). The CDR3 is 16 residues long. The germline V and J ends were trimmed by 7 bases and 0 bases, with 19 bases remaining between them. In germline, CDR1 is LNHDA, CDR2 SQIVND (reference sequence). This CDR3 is CASTPAGAGSSYEQYF. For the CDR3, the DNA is TGTGCCAGTACCCCCGCAGGGGCAGGCAGCTCCTACGAGCAGTACTTC.

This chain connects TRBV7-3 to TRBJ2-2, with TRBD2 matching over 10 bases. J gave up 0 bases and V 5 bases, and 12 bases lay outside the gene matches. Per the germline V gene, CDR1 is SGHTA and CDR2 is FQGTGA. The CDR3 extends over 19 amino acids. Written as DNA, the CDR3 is TGTGCCAGCAGCCCATACGGTCAGCGGGGGGGCCCGAACACCGGGGAGCTGTTTTTT. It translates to CASSPYGQRGGPNTGELFF.

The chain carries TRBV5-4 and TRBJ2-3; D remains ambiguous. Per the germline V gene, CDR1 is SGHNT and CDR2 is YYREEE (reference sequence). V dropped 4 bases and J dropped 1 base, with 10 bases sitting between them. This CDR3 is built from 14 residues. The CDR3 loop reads CASSVLPGTDTQYF. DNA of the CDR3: TGTGCCAGCAGCGTACTACCGGGCACAGATACGCAGTATTTT.

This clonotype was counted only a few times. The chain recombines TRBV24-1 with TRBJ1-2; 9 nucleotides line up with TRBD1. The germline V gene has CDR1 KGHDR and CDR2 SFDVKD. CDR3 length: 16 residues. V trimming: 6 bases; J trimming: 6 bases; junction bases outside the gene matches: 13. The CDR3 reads CATSSPGQGSGNGYTF. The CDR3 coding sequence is TGTGCCACCAGTTCCCCGGGACAGGGATCTGGCAATGGCTACACCTTC.

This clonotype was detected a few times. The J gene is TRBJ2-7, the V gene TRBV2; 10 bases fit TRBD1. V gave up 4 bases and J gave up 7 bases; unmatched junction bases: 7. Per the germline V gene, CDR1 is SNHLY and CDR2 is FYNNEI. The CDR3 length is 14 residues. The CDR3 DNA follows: TGTGCCAGCAGTGTCCGACAGGGGGCGAGGGAGCAGTACTTC. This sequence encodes CASSVRQGAREQYF.

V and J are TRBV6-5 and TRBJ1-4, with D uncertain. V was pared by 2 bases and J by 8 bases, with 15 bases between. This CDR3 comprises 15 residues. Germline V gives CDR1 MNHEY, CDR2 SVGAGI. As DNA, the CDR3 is TGTGCCAGCAGTTACCGCGGGCGGCGGGGAGAAAAACTGTTTTTT. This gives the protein CASSYRGRRGEKLFF.

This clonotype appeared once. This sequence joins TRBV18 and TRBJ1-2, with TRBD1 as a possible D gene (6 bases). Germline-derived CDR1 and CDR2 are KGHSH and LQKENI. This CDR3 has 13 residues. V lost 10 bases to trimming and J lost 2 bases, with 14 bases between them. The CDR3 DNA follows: TGTGCCACCGCCCCGGACAGAAACTATGGCTACACCTTC. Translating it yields CATAPDRNYGYTF.

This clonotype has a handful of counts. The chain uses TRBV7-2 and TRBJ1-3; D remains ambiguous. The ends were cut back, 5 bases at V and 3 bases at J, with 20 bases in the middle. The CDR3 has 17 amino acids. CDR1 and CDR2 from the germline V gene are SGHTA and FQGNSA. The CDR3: CASSPAALAFRGNTIYF. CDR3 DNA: TGTGCCAGCAGCCCCGCCGCTCTGGCGTTCCGTGGAAACACCATATATTTT.

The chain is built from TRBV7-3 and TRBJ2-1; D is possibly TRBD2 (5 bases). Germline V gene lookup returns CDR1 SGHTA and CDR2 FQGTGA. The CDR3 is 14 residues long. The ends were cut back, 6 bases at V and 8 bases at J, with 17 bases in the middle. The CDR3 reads CASSRGASQHEQFF. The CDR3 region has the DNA TGTGCCAGCAGTCGGGGTGCTAGTCAGCATGAGCAGTTCTTC.

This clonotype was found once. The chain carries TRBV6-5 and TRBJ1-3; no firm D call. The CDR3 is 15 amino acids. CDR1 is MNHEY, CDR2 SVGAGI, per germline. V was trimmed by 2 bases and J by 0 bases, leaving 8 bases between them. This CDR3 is CASSYPRSSGNTIYF. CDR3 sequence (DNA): TGTGCCAGCAGTTACCCGAGGAGCTCTGGAAACACCATATATTTT.

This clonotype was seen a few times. CDR3 sequence: CASRAGATDTQYF. CDR3 bases: TGTGCCAGCAGGGCAGGGGCCACAGATACGCAGTATTTT. V and J are TRBV6-4 and TRBJ2-3; possibly TRBD1 for D (6 bases). V was shortened by 6 bases and J by 2 bases, with 9 bases between the two germline ends. Germline V gene lookup returns CDR1 MRHNA and CDR2 SNTAGT. This CDR3 is built from 13 residues.

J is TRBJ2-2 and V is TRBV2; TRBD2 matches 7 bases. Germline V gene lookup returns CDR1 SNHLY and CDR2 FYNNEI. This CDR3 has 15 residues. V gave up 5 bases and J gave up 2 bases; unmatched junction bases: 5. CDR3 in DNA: TGTGCCAGCAGTACCGGGAGGACAAACACCGGGGAGCTGTTTTTT. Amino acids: CASSTGRTNTGELFF.

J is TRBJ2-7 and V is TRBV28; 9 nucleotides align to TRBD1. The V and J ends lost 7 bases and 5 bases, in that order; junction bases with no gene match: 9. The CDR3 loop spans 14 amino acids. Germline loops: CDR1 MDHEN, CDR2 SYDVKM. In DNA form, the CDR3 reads TGTGCCAGCACTACCGGGACAGGGAGGAACGAGCAGTACTTC. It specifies CASTTGTGRNEQYF.

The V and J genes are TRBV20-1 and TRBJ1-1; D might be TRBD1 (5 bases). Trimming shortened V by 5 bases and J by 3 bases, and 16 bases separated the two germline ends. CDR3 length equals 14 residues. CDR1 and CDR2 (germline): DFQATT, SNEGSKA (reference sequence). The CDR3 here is CSADDGRGYTEAFF. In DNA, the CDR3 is TGCAGTGCTGACGATGGACGGGGGTACACTGAAGCTTTCTTT.

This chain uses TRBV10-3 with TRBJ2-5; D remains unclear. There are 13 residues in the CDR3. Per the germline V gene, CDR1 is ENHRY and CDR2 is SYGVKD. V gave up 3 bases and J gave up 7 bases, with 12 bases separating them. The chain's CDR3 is CAISEPGGLTQYF. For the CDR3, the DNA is TGTGCCATCAGTGAACCAGGCGGCTTGACCCAGTACTTC.

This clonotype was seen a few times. CDR3 protein: CASSHYREANYGYTF. The CDR3 region has the DNA TGTGCCAGCAGCCACTACAGGGAAGCTAACTATGGCTACACCTTC. This sequence joins TRBV11-3 and TRBJ1-2; possibly TRBD1 for D (6 bases). Germline values: CDR1 SGHNT, CDR2 YENEEA. The CDR3 extends over 15 amino acids. The V end was cut by 5 bases, the J end by 0 bases, with 13 bases between.

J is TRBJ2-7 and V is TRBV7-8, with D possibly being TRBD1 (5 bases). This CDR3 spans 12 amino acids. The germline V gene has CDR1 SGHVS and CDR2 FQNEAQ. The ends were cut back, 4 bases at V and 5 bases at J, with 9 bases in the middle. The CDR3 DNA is TGTGCCAGCAGCTCACAGGCCCACGAGCAGTACTTC. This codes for CASSSQAHEQYF.

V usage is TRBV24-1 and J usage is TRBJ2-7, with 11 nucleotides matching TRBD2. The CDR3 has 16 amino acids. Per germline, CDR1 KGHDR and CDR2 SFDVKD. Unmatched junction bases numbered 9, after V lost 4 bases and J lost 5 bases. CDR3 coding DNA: TGTGCCACCAGTGAGCCTATAGCGGGGGGGCGAAACGAGCAGTACTTC. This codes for CATSEPIAGGRNEQYF.

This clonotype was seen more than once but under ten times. In nucleotides, the CDR3 is TGCAGCGTTGTGGAAGCTACTTCGAACACTGAAGCTTTCTTT. Its translation: CSVVEATSNTEAFF. The chain has TRBV29-1 and TRBJ1-1; D is unresolved. The CDR3 is 14 amino acids. Trimming cost V 4 bases and J 1 base, with 13 bases left between them. Germline V gene lookup returns CDR1 SQVTM and CDR2 ANQGSEA.

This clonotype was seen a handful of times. The CDR3 DNA reads TGCAGTGCTAGAGACTGGGGACCAGGGGGCAACTATGGCTACACCTTC. Translating it yields CSARDWGPGGNYGYTF. This chain links TRBV20-1 with TRBJ1-2, with 8 bases fitting TRBD1. The ends lost 0 bases at V and 2 bases at J; junction bases unmatched: 8. The CDR3 length is 16 residues. Germline V gives CDR1 DFQATT, CDR2 SNEGSKA (reference sequence).

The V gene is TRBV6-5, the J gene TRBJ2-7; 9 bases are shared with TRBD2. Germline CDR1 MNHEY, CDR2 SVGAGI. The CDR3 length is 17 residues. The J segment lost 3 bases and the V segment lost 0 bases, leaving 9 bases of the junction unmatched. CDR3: CASSYSNLLAGVYEQYF. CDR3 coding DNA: TGTGCCAGCAGTTACTCGAATTTGTTAGCGGGGGTCTACGAGCAGTACTTC.

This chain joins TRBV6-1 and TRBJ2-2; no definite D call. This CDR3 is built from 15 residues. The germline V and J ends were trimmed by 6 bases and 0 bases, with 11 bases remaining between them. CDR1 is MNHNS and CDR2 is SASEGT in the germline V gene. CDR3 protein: CASSKTITNTGELFF. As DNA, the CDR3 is TGTGCCAGCAGCAAGACAATCACGAACACCGGGGAGCTGTTTTTT.

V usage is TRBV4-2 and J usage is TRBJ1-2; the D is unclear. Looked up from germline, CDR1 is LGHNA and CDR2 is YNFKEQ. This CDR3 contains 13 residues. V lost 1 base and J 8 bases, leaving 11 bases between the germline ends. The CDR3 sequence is CASSQGYGGGYTF. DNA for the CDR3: TGTGCCAGCAGCCAAGGCTACGGAGGCGGCTACACCTTC.

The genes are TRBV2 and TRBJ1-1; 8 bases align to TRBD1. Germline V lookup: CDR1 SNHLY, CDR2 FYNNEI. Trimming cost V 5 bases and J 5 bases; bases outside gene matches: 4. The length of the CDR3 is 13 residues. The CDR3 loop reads CASSLGQVTEAFF. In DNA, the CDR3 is TGTGCCAGCAGTTTGGGACAGGTGACTGAAGCTTTCTTT.

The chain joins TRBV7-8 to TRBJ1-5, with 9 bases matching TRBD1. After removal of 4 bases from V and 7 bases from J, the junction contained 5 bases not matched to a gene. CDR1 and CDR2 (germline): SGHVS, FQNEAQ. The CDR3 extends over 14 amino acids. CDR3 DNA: TGTGCCAGCAGCTGGGGACAGGGTAGCCAGCCCCAGCATTTT. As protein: CASSWGQGSQPQHF.